These 26 T cell receptor beta chains originate from one sample sequenced in a study of T-cell memory formation after mild COVID-19. TCRdb recomputed calls from the 5' RACE reads with MiXCR, one row per CDR3 protein. The table has about 620,000 distinct CDR3 sequences, roughly 18% seen once. The specimen sequenced was PBMCs or a T cell subset sorted from them (not recorded which). These receptors were taken from an adult woman who had mild COVID-19 (a few samples of this study predate the infection). Cell type and time point are not known.

This clonotype was observed a handful of times. The chain links TRBV5-1 to TRBJ2-5; D remains unclear. Germline V gives CDR1 SGHRS, CDR2 YFSETQ. Trimming pared 4 bases from V and 3 bases from J, leaving 7 bases between. The CDR3 loop spans 12 amino acids. The CDR3 sequence is CASSESKETQYF. CDR3 in DNA: TGCGCCAGCAGCGAGTCAAAAGAGACCCAGTACTTC.

The chain employs TRBV5-1 and TRBJ2-7; 14 nucleotides agree with TRBD2. This CDR3 is 16 amino acids long. V dropped 3 bases and J dropped 3; count of bases not matched to a gene: 5. In germline, CDR1 is SGHRS, CDR2 YFSETQ. The DNA of the CDR3 is TGCGCCAGCAGCTCGGGGACTAGCGGGGGAGGCTACGAGCAGTACTTC. Its translation: CASSSGTSGGGYEQYF.

This clonotype was detected only a few times. The chain joins TRBV30 to TRBJ1-2, with D perhaps TRBD1 (6 bases). V was pared by 2 bases and J by 6 bases, with 10 bases between. This CDR3 has 12 residues. The germline CDR1 and CDR2 sequences are GTSNPN and SVGIG (reference sequence). The CDR3 DNA reads as TGTGCCTGGAGTCGGGGGGCACATGGCTACACCTTC. Its protein is CAWSRGAHGYTF.

This clonotype came up a few times. The rearrangement joins TRBV20-1 to TRBJ2-1, with D uncertain. The length of the CDR3 is 14 residues. The germline gives CDR1 DFQATT, CDR2 SNEGSKA (reference sequence). The ends were cut back, 5 bases at V and 3 bases at J, with 14 bases in the middle. The CDR3 DNA sequence: TGCAGTGCTGCCGGCAACATCGACTACAATGAGCAGTTCTTC. This gives the protein CSAAGNIDYNEQFF.

The chain uses TRBV12-3 or TRBV12-4 and TRBJ2-7; D is perhaps TRBD2 (6 bases). Trimming shortened V by 1 base and J by 3 bases, and 10 bases separated the two germline ends. This CDR3 region has 14 residues. CDR3 bases: TGTGCCAGCAGTTTAGTGGGGACTGACTACGAGCAGTACTTC. Translated, it gives CASSLVGTDYEQYF.

The gene calls are TRBV14 and TRBJ2-1; D is unclear. Germline V gene lookup returns CDR1 SGHDN and CDR2 FVKESK. The V and J ends lost 6 bases and 4 bases respectively, with 4 bases between them. The CDR3 runs to 11 residues. CDR3 sequence (DNA): TGTGCCAGCAGAGAGTACAATGAGCAGTTCTTC. Its translation: CASREYNEQFF.

This sequence joins TRBV12-3 or TRBV12-4 and TRBJ2-7; 8 bases are a match to TRBD1. The CDR3 has 15 amino acids. The V gene end was trimmed by 5 bases and the J gene end by 0 bases; junction bases not matched to a gene: 6. The CDR3 here is CASSHPGTGSYEQYF. CDR3 bases: TGTGCCAGCAGTCACCCCGGGACAGGCTCCTACGAGCAGTACTTC.

The J gene is TRBJ2-3, the V gene TRBV7-2; D possibly corresponds to TRBD2 (5 bases). The CDR3 extends over 15 amino acids. The V end lost 5 bases, the J end lost 2 bases, and 14 bases lay between the germline ends. From germline, CDR1 is SGHTA and CDR2 FQGNSA. DNA of the CDR3: TGTGCCAGCAGCCTCCAAGCGGTGTTCACAGATACGCAGTATTTT. Its translation: CASSLQAVFTDTQYF.

The chain uses TRBV11-2 and TRBJ2-7; no definite D call. V was cut by 5 bases and J by 7 bases, with 18 bases left in between. This CDR3 contains 14 residues. Germline V gives CDR1 SGHAT, CDR2 FQNNGV. CDR3 nucleotides: TGTGCCAGCAGCCCCCACCTAGACATTGGGGAGCAGTACTTC. As protein: CASSPHLDIGEQYF.

This clonotype was counted a few times. J is TRBJ2-5 and V is TRBV5-1; no definite D call. There are 14 residues in the CDR3. In germline, CDR1 is SGHRS, CDR2 YFSETQ. Trimming pared 1 base from V and 4 bases from J, leaving 11 bases between. CDR3 sequence reads: CASSLKGSPETQYF. DNA of the CDR3: TGCGCCAGCAGCTTGAAAGGGTCCCCAGAGACCCAGTACTTC.

The table lists this clonotype with many counts. This sequence joins TRBV6-2 or TRBV6-3 and TRBJ2-7, with D unresolved. Germline CDR1 and CDR2: MNHEY and SVGEGT. V was cut by 2 bases and J by 2 bases, with 16 bases left in between. This CDR3 region has 16 residues. The CDR3 loop is CASSYPPFGYAYEQYF. The CDR3 DNA sequence: TGTGCCAGCAGTTACCCGCCCTTCGGGTATGCCTACGAGCAGTACTTC.

The chain joins TRBV12-3 or TRBV12-4 to TRBJ2-1; maybe TRBD1 (5 bases). CDR3 length: 14 amino acids. The V end was cut by 6 bases, the J end by 6 bases, with 15 bases between. CDR3 loop: CASRPGILANEQFF. The CDR3 nucleotides read TGTGCCAGCAGGCCAGGGATTTTGGCCAATGAGCAGTTCTTC.

This clonotype has a handful of counts. This chain joins TRBV4-3 and TRBJ2-3; D is undetermined. Deletions cut 0 bases from V and 5 bases from J, with 12 bases between. This CDR3 is built from 15 residues. From germline, CDR1 is LGHNA and CDR2 YSLEER. The CDR3 DNA reads as TGCGCCAGCAGCCAAGATGGGTCACTGGGAGATACGCAGTATTTT. Translating gives CASSQDGSLGDTQYF.

CDR3 protein: CASSEVFGQEIEETQYF. CDR3 nucleotides: TGTGCCAGCAGTGAAGTGTTCGGACAGGAAATAGAAGAGACCCAGTACTTC. This chain links TRBV2 with TRBJ2-5; 7 bases line up with TRBD1. CDR3 size: 17 residues. Germline-derived CDR1 and CDR2 are SNHLY and FYNNEI. V trimming: 1 base; J trimming: 3 bases; junction bases outside the gene matches: 11.

V gene TRBV12-3 or TRBV12-4 combines with J gene TRBJ1-1; 10 bases line up with TRBD1. Germline trimming cut 6 bases from V and 6 bases from J; bases unmatched to any gene: 7. The CDR3 totals 14 residues. Here the CDR3 reads CASSRQGAVAEAFF. The DNA of the CDR3 is TGTGCCAGCAGCCGACAGGGGGCGGTGGCTGAAGCTTTCTTT.

The CDR3 is CASTGQRTQYF. The CDR3, as DNA: TGTGCCAGCACCGGACAGAGGACGCAGTATTTT. The rearrangement links TRBV6-2 or TRBV6-3 to TRBJ2-3, with D possibly TRBD1 on 6 matching bases. CDR3 length: 11 residues. The germline V gene has CDR1 MNHEY and CDR2 SVGEGT. With 7 bases removed from V and 9 bases from J, the gap between germline ends came to 11 bases.

The chain employs TRBV9 and TRBJ1-1, with TRBD1 identical over 11 bases. CDR3 length: 16 residues. Germline assignment: CDR1 SGDLS and CDR2 YYNGEE. V lost 4 bases, J lost 4 bases, and 9 bases stayed unmatched. The DNA of the CDR3 is TGTGCCAGCAGCCTATCCCGGGACAGGGGGATCACTGAAGCTTTCTTT. Protein sequence: CASSLSRDRGITEAFF.

Notes on this clonotype: The conserved closing phenylalanine or tryptophan is absent in this CDR3, likely reflecting a read error. In DNA form, the CDR3 reads TGTGCCATCAGTGAGGGAGCGAACTCCTACGAGCAGTACTTA. Translation: CAISEGANSYEQYL. The rearrangement uses TRBV10-3 and TRBJ2-7; D remains ambiguous. The CDR3 is 14 amino acids. Germline-derived CDR1 and CDR2 are ENHRY and SYGVKD. Trimming took off 2 bases at V and 0 bases at J, with 8 bases between the two ends.

This clonotype has more than one count but fewer than ten. This sequence joins TRBV3-1 and TRBJ1-2; TRBD1 aligns across 9 bases. V lost 4 bases and J lost 5; bases outside the gene matches: 11. Germline CDR1 reads LGHDT; CDR2 reads YNNKEL (reference sequence). The CDR3 sequence is 16 residues long. CDR3 DNA sequence: TGTGCCAGCAGCCCCCTAGGGACAGGGCGGAGGTATGGCTACACCTTC. It codes for CASSPLGTGRRYGYTF.

This clonotype was seen repeatedly, ten times or more. The gene calls are TRBV5-1 and TRBJ1-1; 7 nucleotides agree with TRBD1. There are 17 residues in the CDR3. The germline CDR1 and CDR2 sequences are SGHRS and YFSETQ. The V gene end was trimmed by 0 bases and the J gene end by 1 base; junction bases not matched to a gene: 9. The CDR3 DNA follows: TGCGCCAGCAGCTTGGTAACCCAGGGGGAGGAGAACACTGAAGCTTTCTTT. Its protein is CASSLVTQGEENTEAFF. Based on the CDR3 plus reference TRBV5-1 and TRBJ1-1, the full variable domain is KAGVTQTPRYLIKTRGQQVTLSCSPISGHRSVSWYQQTPGQGLQFLFEYFSETQRNKGNFPGRFSGRQFSNSRSEMNVSTLELGDSALYLCASSLVTQGEENTEAFFGQGTRLTVV.

The rearrangement links TRBV2 to TRBJ2-3; D is perhaps TRBD1 (5 bases). Germline CDR1 is SNHLY and CDR2 is FYNNEI. The V gene lost 5 bases and the J gene lost 4 bases, with 19 bases spanning the gap. The CDR3 covers 16 residues. CDR3 bases: TGTGCCAGCAGTCCAACCCAGGGATTCGGTGCAGATACGCAGTATTTT. Its protein is CASSPTQGFGADTQYF.

About this clonotype: Its ends do not fully match the called genes, so a read error is possible. This rearrangement joins TRBV9 to TRBJ2-1; 12 nucleotides align to TRBD1. Per germline, CDR1 SGDLS and CDR2 YYNGEE. This CDR3 is built from 10 residues. The CDR3 spells CASRRDRGLF. In DNA form, the CDR3 reads TGTGCCAGCCGCCGGGACAGGGGGCTCTTC.

In its sample, this clonotype was seen a few times. V gene TRBV7-9 combines with J gene TRBJ2-7; TRBD2 matches 13 bases. This CDR3 comprises 17 residues. Germline values: CDR1 SEHNR, CDR2 FQNEAQ (reference sequence). Trimming cost V 4 bases and J 4 bases; bases outside gene matches: 10. CDR3 nucleotides: TGTGCCAGCAGCTCCGGGACTAGCGGGGCCAGCTCGTACGAGCAGTACTTC. Residues: CASSSGTSGASSYEQYF.

This clonotype was observed a few times. The chain employs TRBV5-1 and TRBJ1-4; D is unresolved. CDR1 is SGHRS and CDR2 is YFSETQ in the germline V gene. The V and J ends lost 5 bases and 1 base respectively, with 9 bases between them. This CDR3 has 14 amino acids. CDR3 nucleotide sequence: TGCGCCAGCAGTCACGGGCAAACTAATGAAAAACTGTTTTTT. It codes for CASSHGQTNEKLFF.

In its sample, this clonotype was seen a few times. This rearrangement joins TRBV7-2 to TRBJ2-3; D is unclear. Germline V gives CDR1 SGHTA, CDR2 FQGNSA. The ends were cut back, 6 bases at V and 1 base at J, with 17 bases in the middle. The CDR3 totals 16 residues. Here the CDR3 reads CASSLWTSGGTDTQYF. The CDR3 bases are TGTGCCAGCAGTTTATGGACCTCAGGTGGCACAGATACGCAGTATTTT.

J is TRBJ2-3 and V is TRBV7-6; no clear D gene. Germline assignment: CDR1 SGHVS and CDR2 FNYEAQ. CDR3 length equals 15 residues. V dropped 4 bases and J dropped 0 bases, with 11 bases sitting between them. The CDR3 DNA reads TGTGCCAGCAGCTCGTCGGTTTCTAGCACAGATACGCAGTATTTT. It yields the protein CASSSSVSSTDTQYF.